Listed below are T cell receptor beta chains from one sample, sequenced in a study of CD8 T cells in Susac syndrome. Via MiXCR, TCRdb re-called the immunoSEQ multiplex PCR reads, giving one row per CDR3 protein. The sample has approximately 100,000 distinct CDR3 sequences, just under 95% seen once; the top ten hold approximately 0.11%. The material sequenced was CD8+ T cells from PBMCs. These receptors all come from a human donor in good health. Both conserved end residues are part of each CDR3. The D gene is left open where the match is weak. Size is omitted from some rows. Given values are once, few, many or a class for expanded clones.

CASASGSNQPQHF	TGCGCCAGCGCCTCAGGTAGCAATCAGCCCCAGCATTTT	.	.	TRBV10-2	TRBJ1-5
CASSYSISRPEQYF	TGTGCCAGCAGTTACTCGATAAGCAGGCCCGAGCAGTACTTC	few	.	TRBV6-6	TRBJ2-7
CASSAPGQAHQPQHF	TGTGCCAGCAGCGCACCGGGACAGGCTCATCAGCCCCAGCATTTT	.	TRBD1	TRBV7-2	TRBJ1-5
CASSWTGFSDTQYF	TGTGCCAGCAGTTGGACAGGGTTTTCAGATACGCAGTATTTT	.	TRBD1	TRBV6-2/TRBV6-3	TRBJ2-3
CASSQDLNPTYEQYF	TGTGCCAGCAGCCAAGATCTTAATCCCACCTACGAGCAGTACTTC	.	.	TRBV3-1	TRBJ2-7
CAWSGGTGELFF	TGTGCCTGGTCGGGGGGAACCGGGGAGCTGTTTTTT	.	TRBD2	TRBV30	TRBJ2-2
CASSLAPGTGGFYEQYF	TGTGCCAGCAGTTTAGCGCCCGGGACAGGGGGTTTCTACGAGCAGTACTTC	.	TRBD1	TRBV12-3/TRBV12-4	TRBJ2-7
CASSEGSVGRQETQYF	TGTGCCAGCAGTGAAGGGTCCGTCGGGCGGCAAGAGACCCAGTACTTC	.	.	TRBV25-1	TRBJ2-5
CASRSPGLSDVGFYEQFF	TGTGCCAGCAGGTCTCCGGGCCTTTCAGACGTCGGGTTCTATGAGCAGTTCTTC	.	.	TRBV6-2/TRBV6-3	TRBJ2-1
CASSVGVGRGGRDTQYF	TGTGCCAGCAGCGTAGGGGTCGGACGGGGGGGCCGGGATACGCAGTATTTT	.	TRBD2	TRBV9	TRBJ2-3
CSVGYRGSLNTEAFF	TGCAGCGTTGGGTACAGGGGGAGCCTGAACACTGAAGCTTTCTTT	.	TRBD1	TRBV29-1	TRBJ1-1
CSARTGTLRQPQHF	TGCAGTGCTAGGACCGGGACCCTTCGTCAGCCCCAGCATTTT	.	.	TRBV20-1	TRBJ1-5
CASSLDRGKETQYF	TGTGCCAGCAGTTTGGACAGGGGGAAAGAGACCCAGTACTTC	.	TRBD1	TRBV12-3/TRBV12-4	TRBJ2-5
CASSLVGGQSNEQFF	TGTGCCAGCAGCTTAGTAGGGGGACAGTCCAATGAGCAGTTCTTC	.	TRBD1	TRBV7-2	TRBJ2-1
CAISGTSGEVTQYF	TGTGCCATCAGTGGGACTAGCGGGGAAGTGACCCAGTACTTC	.	TRBD2	TRBV10-3	TRBJ2-5
CASIRGDSDTQYF	TGTGCCAGCATACGAGGGGACTCAGATACGCAGTATTTT	once	.	TRBV7-9	TRBJ2-3
CASSLTGAGGNTGELFF	TGTGCCAGCAGCTTAACAGGAGCGGGGGGAAACACCGGGGAGCTGTTTTTT	.	TRBD2	TRBV7-3	TRBJ2-2
CASSPRGAGRNTEAFF	TGTGCCAGCAGCCCTCGAGGGGCAGGGAGAAACACTGAAGCTTTCTTT	.	.	TRBV13	TRBJ1-1
CSARWRGPRGDEQFF	TGCAGTGCTAGATGGAGGGGCCCCAGGGGCGATGAGCAGTTCTTC	.	.	TRBV20-1	TRBJ2-1
CSVLTGVDYGYTF	TGCAGCGTTCTGACAGGGGTCGACTATGGCTACACCTTC	.	TRBD1	TRBV29-1	TRBJ1-2
CASISRWQGRNEQFF	TGTGCCAGCATTTCACGTTGGCAGGGACGCAATGAGCAGTTCTTC	.	.	TRBV6-1	TRBJ2-1
CSAEPRTPGEQYF	TGCAGTGCTGAACCCCGAACCCCTGGGGAGCAGTACTTC	.	.	TRBV20-1	TRBJ2-7
CATGAGGGDTQYF	TGTGCCACCGGAGCGGGAGGAGGAGATACGCAGTATTTT	.	TRBD2	TRBV15	TRBJ2-3
CASSQDWGTGAYEQYF	TGTGCCAGCAGCCAAGATTGGGGGACAGGGGCCTACGAGCAGTACTTC	.	TRBD1	TRBV4-2	TRBJ2-7
CASSLLPMASSNSYNEQFF	TGCGCCAGCAGCCTTCTCCCCATGGCTAGCTCTAACTCCTACAATGAGCAGTTCTTC	.	.	TRBV4-3	TRBJ2-1
CASSEAEPKRSYGYTF	TGTGCCAGCAGTGAAGCGGAGCCGAAAAGGAGCTATGGCTACACCTTC	.	.	TRBV2	TRBJ1-2
CASSQGLGEKLFF	TGTGCCAGCAGCCAGGGGTTGGGTGAAAAACTGTTTTTT	.	.	TRBV11-3	TRBJ1-4
CASSPSLGRVNTGELFF	TGTGCCAGCTCACCGTCCTTAGGGCGAGTGAACACCGGGGAGCTGTTTTTT	.	.	TRBV18	TRBJ2-2
CASSPQGQGITSGANVLTF	TGTGCCAGCAGCCCCCAGGGACAGGGCATAACCTCTGGGGCCAACGTCCTGACTTTC	.	TRBD1	TRBV11-1	TRBJ2-6
CASSQAGQSTGELFF	TGTGCCAGCAGCCAAGCGGGACAGAGCACCGGGGAGCTGTTTTTT	.	TRBD1	TRBV3-1	TRBJ2-2
CASSHGGRADIQYF	TGCGCCAGCAGCCACGGGGGTAGGGCGGACATTCAGTACTTC	.	.	TRBV4-3	TRBJ2-4
CASVEILGITEAFF	TGTGCCAGCGTGGAAATCTTGGGGATTACTGAAGCTTTCTTT	.	.	TRBV27	TRBJ1-1
CASSLKPQGLYEQYF	TGTGCCAGCAGCTTAAAACCCCAGGGTCTCTACGAGCAGTACTTC	.	.	TRBV13	TRBJ2-7
CASSYSLQSLGQYF	TGTGCCAGCAGTTACTCGTTGCAGAGCCTTGGGCAGTACTTC	.	.	TRBV6-2/TRBV6-3	TRBJ2-7
CASSYPGTVPPYEQYF	TGTGCCAGCAGTTACCCTGGGACAGTCCCCCCCTACGAGCAGTACTTC	.	TRBD1	TRBV6-2/TRBV6-3	TRBJ2-7
CASSFGGFEDRNQPQHF	TGTGCCAGCAGCTTCGGTGGATTTGAAGATAGAAATCAGCCCCAGCATTTT	.	.	TRBV7-4	TRBJ1-5
CASSPSHRQTNNQPQHF	TGTGCCAGTAGTCCATCCCACCGACAGACCAACAATCAGCCCCAGCATTTT	once	.	TRBV19	TRBJ1-5
CASSNPSQGIAEAFF	TGTGCCAGCAGTAACCCATCACAGGGGATCGCTGAAGCTTTCTTT	once	TRBD1	TRBV6-2/TRBV6-3	TRBJ1-1
CASSYPGQATEAFF	TGTGCCAGCAGTTATCCGGGACAGGCCACTGAAGCTTTCTTT	.	TRBD1	TRBV6-2/TRBV6-3	TRBJ1-1
CASSYSTGGSAEAFF	TGTGCCAGCAGCTACTCGACAGGGGGCAGCGCTGAAGCTTTCTTT	.	TRBD1	TRBV7-9	TRBJ1-1
CASSDLPPSGNTGELFF	TGCGCCAGCAGCGACTTACCCCCTAGCGGGAACACCGGGGAGCTGTTTTTT	.	TRBD2	TRBV5-1	TRBJ2-2
CASSSGPPQFF	TGTGCCAGCAGTTCGGGCCCTCCCCAGTTCTTC	.	.	TRBV6-1	TRBJ2-1
CASSSPERDETFTDTQYF	TGTGCCAGCAGCTCCCCCGAGCGGGACGAAACCTTCACAGATACGCAGTATTTT	.	TRBD2	TRBV7-9	TRBJ2-3
CAISEGVRGTEPTYEQYF	TGTGCCATCAGTGAGGGCGTGAGGGGGACAGAACCCACCTACGAGCAGTACTTC	.	TRBD1	TRBV10-3	TRBJ2-7
CASSLGQTTNEKLFF	TGTGCCAGCAGCCTCGGACAGACAACTAATGAAAAACTGTTTTTT	.	.	TRBV7-6	TRBJ1-4
CSASRDAWNTEAFF	TGCAGTGCTAGTAGGGACGCTTGGAACACTGAAGCTTTCTTT	.	.	TRBV20-1	TRBJ1-1
CSARDRLHGIIYNEQFF	TGCAGTGCTAGGGACAGGCTTCATGGGATTATCTACAATGAGCAGTTCTTC	.	TRBD1	TRBV20-1	TRBJ2-1
CASSPALSANVLTF	TGTGCCAGCAGCCCTGCTCTGTCGGCCAACGTCCTGACTTTC	once	.	TRBV12-3/TRBV12-4	TRBJ2-6
CSATTGQGTQPQHF	TGCAGTGCAACGACGGGACAGGGGACCCAGCCCCAGCATTTT	.	TRBD1	TRBV20-1	TRBJ1-5
CASSQVRGPTEAFF	TGTGCCAGCAGCCAAGTAAGAGGGCCCACTGAAGCTTTCTTT	.	.	TRBV14	TRBJ1-1
CASSQDFRTGAEAFF	TGTGCCAGCAGCCAAGATTTCAGAACAGGGGCTGAAGCTTTCTTT	.	TRBD1	TRBV3-1	TRBJ1-1
CASSSNRGRLYEQYF	TGCGCCAGCAGCTCCAACAGGGGGCGCTTATACGAGCAGTACTTC	.	TRBD1	TRBV5-1	TRBJ2-7
CASSPETGSSYNSPLHF	TGTGCCAGCAGCCCCGAGACAGGGAGCTCCTATAATTCACCCCTCCACTTT	.	TRBD1	TRBV6-1	TRBJ1-6
CASSPLAGGPYEQYF	TGTGCCAGCAGCCCACTAGCGGGGGGCCCATACGAGCAGTACTTC	.	TRBD2	TRBV4-2	TRBJ2-7
CASSHTEGSDGRFVDGYTF	TGTGCCAGCAGCCATACAGAGGGCTCCGACGGAAGGTTTGTCGATGGCTACACCTTC	.	.	TRBV9	TRBJ1-2
CSARGLGRDNEQFF	TGCAGTGCTAGGGGGCTGGGACGGGACAATGAGCAGTTCTTC	.	.	TRBV20-1	TRBJ2-1
CASREGTSNTGELFF	TGTGCCAGCAGAGAAGGGACCTCGAACACCGGGGAGCTGTTTTTT	.	.	TRBV2	TRBJ2-2
CAGGRGSRTGELFF	TGTGCCGGAGGTAGGGGGTCCCGCACCGGGGAGCTGTTTTTT	once	.	TRBV2	TRBJ2-2
CASSFWSDYAEAFF	TGTGCCAGCAGCTTCTGGTCTGATTACGCTGAAGCTTTCTTT	.	.	TRBV7-2	TRBJ1-1
CASRDGPFGTGELFF	TGTGCCAGCAGAGACGGGCCCTTCGGGACCGGGGAGCTGTTTTTT	.	.	TRBV27	TRBJ2-2